The 21 T cell receptor beta chains given below trace back to one sample, sequenced in a study of cytomegalovirus exposure and HLA in healthy donors. Primers included in the PCR were 60 Vbeta and 13 Jbeta primers. Produced via immunoSEQ multiplex PCR; TCRdb's table is partial and in-frame only. The sample records roughly 100,000 clones, about 72% being singletons. Sequenced: PBMCs. The source is a woman aged 60-75 years in good health and CMV-seropositive.

This clone was recorded only once. The chain recombines TRBV6-6 with TRBJ1-2; 9 nucleotides align to TRBD1. This CDR3 is 11 amino acids long. After removal of 8 bases from V and 7 bases from J, the junction contained 2 bases not matched to a gene. In germline, CDR1 is MNHNY, CDR2 SVGAGI (reference sequence). The CDR3 region is CASGTGSGYTF. CDR3 coding DNA: TGTGCCAGCGGGACAGGGAGTGGCTACACCTTC.

The genes are TRBV21-1 and TRBJ2-2; the table calls TRBD1, which could not be checked here. TRBV21-1 is a recognized pseudogene. The CDR3 is 15 residues long. The CDR3 protein is CASSSDRGRPGELFF. The CDR3, as DNA: TGTGCCAGCAGCTCGGACAGGGGGCGTCCCGGGGAGCTGTTTTTT.

The chain links TRBV5-6 to TRBJ2-5, with a weak D call TRBD1 (6 bases). V was shortened by 2 bases and J by 4 bases, with 15 bases between the two germline ends. Looked up from germline, CDR1 is SGHDT and CDR2 is YYEEEE. The CDR3 covers 15 residues. This CDR3 is CASSLRRGVRETQYF. In DNA, the CDR3 is TGTGCCAGCAGCTTACGCAGGGGAGTTAGAGAGACCCAGTACTTC.

CDR3 nucleotides: TGTGCCAGCACGCGGGACAGGGGGCGCGGAGAGACCCAGTACTTC. Translating gives CASTRDRGRGETQYF. The rearrangement uses TRBV5-4 and TRBJ2-5; 12 bases fit TRBD1. The CDR3 totals 15 residues. CDR1 is SGHNT and CDR2 is YYREEE in the germline V gene (reference sequence). Trimming took 6 bases from V and 4 from J; bases not matched to a gene: 7.

The chain is built from TRBV14 and TRBJ1-1, with D perhaps matching TRBD1 (5 bases). V lost 4 bases and J 4 bases, leaving 16 bases between the germline ends. CDR1 is SGHDN, CDR2 FVKESK, per germline. The CDR3 length is 15 residues. The chain's CDR3 is CASSRMQGLSTEAFF. The CDR3 DNA sequence: TGTGCCAGCAGCCGTATGCAGGGTCTGAGCACTGAAGCTTTCTTT.

This chain connects TRBV28 to TRBJ1-5, with 9 nucleotides matching TRBD1. Germline V lookup: CDR1 MDHEN, CDR2 SYDVKM. This CDR3 comprises 13 residues. V was clipped by 8 bases and J by 9 bases; unmatched bases: 8. This CDR3 reads CASVLGQGGPQHF. As DNA, the CDR3 is TGTGCCAGCGTCCTGGGACAGGGAGGGCCCCAGCATTTT.

This sequence joins TRBV27 and TRBJ2-1; TRBD1 agrees at 10 bases. From germline, CDR1 is MNHEY and CDR2 SMNVEV (reference sequence). The CDR3 contains 15 residues. The trim removed 3 bases at V and 6 bases at J, leaving 5 bases unmatched. The CDR3 spells CASSFRDRGGNEQFF. CDR3 in DNA: TGTGCCAGCAGTTTCCGGGACAGGGGAGGCAATGAGCAGTTCTTC.

The rearrangement joins TRBV7-9 to TRBJ2-2; perhaps TRBD2 as D (5 bases). This CDR3 spans 16 amino acids. Deletions cut 3 bases from V and 0 bases from J, with 11 bases between. Germline V gives CDR1 SEHNR, CDR2 FQNEAQ (reference sequence). The CDR3, as DNA: TGTGCCAGCAGCTTCTCGCGGGTATCGAACACCGGGGAGCTGTTTTTT. Its protein product is CASSFSRVSNTGELFF.

The CDR3 is CAWSVGLWTSGTSGTYEQYF. In DNA, the CDR3 is TGTGCCTGGAGTGTGGGGTTGTGGACTAGCGGGACCTCTGGGACATACGAGCAGTACTTC. This chain connects TRBV30 to TRBJ2-5; TRBD2 matches at 12 bases. The DNA end favors TRBJ2-7, so the J call may be wrong. Germline CDR1 GTSNPN, CDR2 SVGIG (reference sequence). The CDR3 covers 20 residues.

The V gene is TRBV6-4, the J gene TRBJ2-7, with TRBD2 matching over 8 bases. V dropped 3 bases and J dropped 2; count of bases not matched to a gene: 9. From germline, CDR1 is MRHNA and CDR2 SNTAGT. This CDR3 region has 16 residues. In DNA, the CDR3 is TGTGCCAGCAGTGATTCACTAGCGGAGTCGGCCTACGAGCAGTACTTC. Protein: CASSDSLAESAYEQYF.

V gene TRBV4-2 combines with J gene TRBJ2-5, with 10 bases that match TRBD2. The trim removed 0 bases at V and 2 bases at J, leaving 9 bases unmatched. CDR3 length equals 18 residues. The germline V gene encodes CDR1 LGHNA and CDR2 YNFKEQ. The CDR3 loop reads CASSQEGRAGGTQETQYF. The DNA of the CDR3 is TGTGCCAGCAGCCAAGAAGGGAGAGCGGGAGGGACTCAAGAGACCCAGTACTTC.

The V and J genes are TRBV7-8 and TRBJ2-7, with D unresolved. With 5 bases removed from V and 7 bases from J, the gap between germline ends came to 12 bases. This CDR3 has 12 amino acids. Per germline, CDR1 SGHVS and CDR2 FQNEAQ. CDR3 protein: CASSLIPEEQYF. CDR3 nucleotide sequence: TGTGCCAGCAGCCTAATCCCGGAGGAGCAGTACTTC. The whole variable domain, remainder taken from reference TRBV7-8 and TRBJ2-7, is GAGVSQSPRYKVAKRGQDVALRCDPISGHVSLFWYQQALGQGPEFLTYFQNEAQLDKSGLPSDRFFAERPEGSVSTLKIQRTQQEDSAVYLCASSLIPEEQYFGPGTRLTVT.

This clone has only a few counts. The chain couples TRBV6-1 to TRBJ1-1, with TRBD1 identical over 7 bases. The CDR3 has 14 amino acids. J lost 5 bases, V lost 2 bases, and 5 bases had no gene match. The germline V gene has CDR1 MNHNS and CDR2 SASEGT. The DNA of the CDR3 is TGTGCCAGCAGTGAATGGGCAGGGGGAACTGAAGCTTTCTTT. It translates to CASSEWAGGTEAFF.

V gene TRBV27 combines with J gene TRBJ1-3; D is undetermined. V shed 5 bases and J shed 0 bases, with 5 bases lying between them. CDR1 is MNHEY and CDR2 is SMNVEV in the germline V gene (reference sequence). The CDR3 has 13 residues. The CDR3 DNA reads as TGTGCCAGCAGTCCCAACTCTGGAAACACCATATATTTT. This gives the protein CASSPNSGNTIYF.

This clone was seen just once. In DNA form, the CDR3 reads TGTGCTAGTGGTTTGGAAGCGGGGGGGGCCTACGAGCAGTACTTC. It yields the protein CASGLEAGGAYEQYF. This sequence joins TRBV12-5 and TRBJ2-7, with TRBD2 matching over 10 bases. Trimming cost V 1 base and J 2 bases; bases outside gene matches: 2. Germline loops: CDR1 LGHNT, CDR2 FRNRAP. The CDR3 contains 15 residues.

This clone occurred many times. The chain has TRBV6-1 and TRBJ1-5; no clear D. This CDR3 contains 13 residues. V was trimmed by 2 bases and J by 6 bases, leaving 8 bases between them. Per the germline V gene, CDR1 is MNHNS and CDR2 is SASEGT. DNA of the CDR3: TGTGCCAGCAGTGAAACTTTTCGTCAGCCCCAGCATTTT. Translation: CASSETFRQPQHF.

This clone was counted a single time. CDR3 protein: CSVGASGSYNEQFF. The CDR3 DNA reads TGCAGCGTTGGTGCTAGCGGCTCCTACAATGAGCAGTTCTTC. V is TRBV29-1 and J is TRBJ2-1; 7 bases line up with TRBD2. CDR3 size: 14 residues. V lost 4 bases and J lost 0; bases outside the gene matches: 3. The germline V gene encodes CDR1 SQVTM and CDR2 ANQGSEA.

Comment on this clone: One junction end disagrees with the germline gene, perhaps due to a read error. The sample has other DNA sequences that encode this CDR3 too. V and J are TRBV18 and TRBJ1-1; 8 bases agree with TRBD1. Germline assignment: CDR1 KGHSH and CDR2 LQKENI. The CDR3 consists of 13 residues. CDR3 sequence (DNA): TGTGCCAGCTTAACAGGGGGTCGGACTGAGGCTTTCTTT. It is translated as CASLTGGRTEAFF.

The CDR3 spells CASSLRRYNEQFF. DNA for the CDR3: TGTGCCAGCAGCTTGAGGAGATACAATGAGCAGTTCTTC. The chain carries TRBV5-8 and TRBJ2-1; no clear D. V lost 1 base to trimming and J lost 4 bases, with 6 bases between them. The CDR3 length is 13 residues. Germline lookup yields CDR1 SGHTS and CDR2 YDEGEE.

The chain is built from TRBV10-1 and TRBJ2-2; D perhaps matches TRBD2 (6 bases). The CDR3 consists of 13 residues. Deletions cut 6 bases from V and 6 bases from J, with 11 bases between. Germline-derived CDR1 and CDR2 are WNHNN and SYGVQD (reference sequence). Here the CDR3 reads CASSPSGSGELFF. The CDR3, as DNA: TGCGCCAGCAGCCCGAGCGGGTCCGGGGAGCTGTTTTTT.

On this clone itself: At one of its ends the junction is not consistent with the germline gene, which may arise from a read error. This rearrangement joins TRBV7-7 to TRBJ2-3, with 7 bases fitting TRBD2. Germline CDR1 reads SSHAT; CDR2 reads FNYEAQ (reference sequence). The CDR3 extends over 15 amino acids. CDR3 sequence: CASSLVAGGTDTQYF. In nucleotides, the CDR3 is TGTGCTAGCAGTCTTGTAGCGGGCGGGACAGATACGCAGTATTTT. Drawing the rest from reference TRBV7-7 and TRBJ2-3, the complete variable domain is GAGVSQSPRYKVTKRGQDVTLRCDPISSHATLYWYQQALGQGPEFLTYFNYEAQPDKSGLPSDRFSAERPEGSISTLTIQRTEQRDSAMYRCASSLVAGGTDTQYFGPGTRLTVL.